Sequencing of this T cell receptor (beta chain) was carried out in a study of cytomegalovirus exposure and HLA in healthy donors. J was trimmed by 6 bases and V by 4 bases; bases with no gene match: 10. Germline V gene sequence: CDR1 SGDLS, CDR2 YYNGEE. The CDR3 runs to 18 residues. The primer mix had 60 Vbeta and 13 Jbeta primers. Here immunoSEQ multiplex PCR was the method, and the copy in TCRdb shows in-frame clones only, minus some. Counted here are more than 80,000 clones, about three quarters occurring once; the ten biggest clones make up 5% to 7.5%. Sequencing input: PBMCs. The sequence was collected from a woman in her forties or fifties in good health and CMV-seropositive. V and J are TRBV9 and TRBJ2-1; 16 bases fit TRBD2. The CDR3 region is CASSPSGTSGGAGNEQFF. The CDR3 DNA reads TGTGCCAGCAGCCCATCAGGGACTAGCGGGGGGGCCGGCAATGAGCAGTTCTTC.